This is a list of T cell receptor beta chains from one sample in a study of blood T cell repertoires in COVID-19. Data came from immunoSEQ multiplex PCR; TCRdb stores just in-frame clones and leaves some out. Of roughly 140,000 clones detected, about nine tenths appear once; the ten largest clones hold 11%. The sequencing input was PBMCs or T cells enriched from blood (not recorded which). The receptors originated from a man in his sixties who had recovered from COVID-19. Both conserved end residues are part of each CDR3. The D gene is left open where the match is weak. Rows may omit the clone size; those that give it use once, few, many or a size class.

clone size: .; D gene: .; V gene: TRBV25-1; J gene: TRBJ1-5; CDR3 protein: CASSTRNQPQHF; CDR3 DNA: TGTGCCAGCAGTACCAGGAATCAGCCCCAGCATTTT
clone size: .; D gene: .; V gene: TRBV28; J gene: TRBJ1-2; CDR3 protein: CASSLSAGHGYTF; CDR3 DNA: TGTGCCAGCAGTTTATCGGCAGGGCATGGCTACACCTTC
clone size: .; D gene: .; V gene: TRBV5-6; J gene: TRBJ2-2; CDR3 protein: CASSLVGPGELFF; CDR3 DNA: TGTGCCAGCAGCTTGGTCGGTCCCGGGGAGCTGTTTTTT
clone size: .; D gene: .; V gene: TRBV7-9; J gene: TRBJ2-7; CDR3 protein: CASSLHRDTYEQYF; CDR3 DNA: TGTGCCAGCAGCCTCCACAGGGATACCTACGAGCAGTACTTC
clone size: .; D gene: TRBD1; V gene: TRBV27; J gene: TRBJ1-6; CDR3 protein: CASKQGQHNSPLHF; CDR3 DNA: TGTGCCAGCAAGCAGGGACAGCATAATTCACCCCTCCACTTT
clone size: .; D gene: .; V gene: TRBV28; J gene: TRBJ2-7; CDR3 protein: CASSSPRIYYEQYF; CDR3 DNA: TGTGCCAGCAGTTCCCCCAGGATTTACTACGAGCAGTACTTC
clone size: .; D gene: .; V gene: TRBV5-1; J gene: TRBJ2-3; CDR3 protein: CASSLGRPEDTQYF; CDR3 DNA: TGCGCCAGCAGCTTGGGCAGGCCCGAAGATACGCAGTATTTT
clone size: .; D gene: .; V gene: TRBV2; J gene: TRBJ2-7; CDR3 protein: CASRARLGSSYEQYF; CDR3 DNA: TGTGCCAGCAGGGCAAGACTAGGAAGCTCCTACGAGCAGTACTTC
clone size: .; D gene: TRBD2; V gene: TRBV11-2; J gene: TRBJ2-2; CDR3 protein: CASSRTSGNTGELFF; CDR3 DNA: TGTGCCAGCAGCCGGACTAGCGGGAACACCGGGGAGCTGTTTTTT
clone size: .; D gene: TRBD1; V gene: TRBV19; J gene: TRBJ1-4; CDR3 protein: CASRDRAGKLFF; CDR3 DNA: TGTGCCAGTCGGGACAGGGCTGGAAAACTGTTTTTT
clone size: .; D gene: .; V gene: TRBV18; J gene: TRBJ1-2; CDR3 protein: CASSPLDRQANYGYTF; CDR3 DNA: TGTGCCAGCTCACCACTCGACCGACAAGCTAACTATGGCTACACCTTC
clone size: .; D gene: TRBD2; V gene: TRBV4-2; J gene: TRBJ2-3; CDR3 protein: CASSQGIAGGPFLDTQYF; CDR3 DNA: TGTGCCAGCAGCCAAGGAATAGCGGGAGGGCCGTTCTTGGATACGCAGTATTTT
clone size: .; D gene: .; V gene: TRBV2; J gene: TRBJ1-2; CDR3 protein: CASSEAGEVDYGYTF; CDR3 DNA: TGTGCCAGCAGTGAGGCCGGGGAAGTCGACTATGGCTACACCTTC
clone size: .; D gene: .; V gene: TRBV5-1; J gene: TRBJ2-2; CDR3 protein: CASSLYGKGTGELFF; CDR3 DNA: TGCGCCAGCAGCTTGTACGGGAAAGGAACCGGGGAGCTGTTTTTT
clone size: once; D gene: .; V gene: TRBV15; J gene: TRBJ2-3; CDR3 protein: CATSRGADTQYF; CDR3 DNA: TGTGCCACCAGCAGAGGAGCAGATACGCAGTATTTT
clone size: .; D gene: TRBD2; V gene: TRBV5-4; J gene: TRBJ2-1; CDR3 protein: CASSSHSSGRVYEQFF; CDR3 DNA: TGTGCCAGCAGCTCGCATTCTAGCGGGAGGGTCTATGAGCAGTTCTTC
clone size: .; D gene: .; V gene: TRBV6-5; J gene: TRBJ1-1; CDR3 protein: CASNRYENTEAFF; CDR3 DNA: TGTGCCAGCAACCGGTACGAGAACACTGAAGCTTTCTTT
clone size: few; D gene: .; V gene: TRBV11-3; J gene: TRBJ2-3; CDR3 protein: CASSSRTLGDTQYF; CDR3 DNA: TGTGCCAGCAGCTCTCGGACTCTGGGAGATACGCAGTATTTT
clone size: .; D gene: TRBD2; V gene: TRBV7-8; J gene: TRBJ2-2; CDR3 protein: CASSQRLAPTGELFF; CDR3 DNA: TGTGCCAGCAGCCAACGACTAGCGCCCACCGGGGAGCTGTTTTTT
clone size: .; D gene: .; V gene: TRBV27; J gene: TRBJ2-7; CDR3 protein: CASSPSTGDTYEQYF; CDR3 DNA: TGTGCCAGCAGTCCCTCGACAGGCGATACCTACGAGCAGTACTTC
clone size: .; D gene: TRBD2; V gene: TRBV7-3; J gene: TRBJ2-1; CDR3 protein: CASSLAPGTSGRVDEQFF; CDR3 DNA: TGTGCCAGCAGCTTAGCTCCCGGGACTAGCGGGAGGGTAGATGAGCAGTTCTTC
clone size: .; D gene: TRBD2; V gene: TRBV10-3; J gene: TRBJ2-7; CDR3 protein: CAISSSGTSGYEQYF; CDR3 DNA: TGTGCCATCAGCTCATCCGGGACTAGCGGCTACGAGCAGTACTTC
clone size: few; D gene: .; V gene: TRBV2; J gene: TRBJ1-6; CDR3 protein: CASSEARGFLYSPLHF; CDR3 DNA: TGTGCCAGCAGTGAAGCGCGGGGATTTCTGTATTCACCCCTCCACTTT
clone size: .; D gene: .; V gene: TRBV7-8; J gene: TRBJ2-3; CDR3 protein: CASSSGTDTQYF; CDR3 DNA: TGTGCCAGCAGCTCAGGCACAGATACGCAGTATTTT
clone size: .; D gene: TRBD1; V gene: TRBV5-5; J gene: TRBJ1-1; CDR3 protein: CASSFRTGGIEAFF; CDR3 DNA: TGTGCCAGCAGCTTTCGGACAGGGGGAATTGAAGCTTTCTTT
clone size: .; D gene: .; V gene: TRBV6-5; J gene: TRBJ1-1; CDR3 protein: CASSSLTGTEAFF; CDR3 DNA: TGTGCCAGCAGTAGTCTTACAGGGACTGAAGCTTTCTTT
clone size: few; D gene: TRBD1; V gene: TRBV28; J gene: TRBJ2-7; CDR3 protein: CASCPRGQDYEQYF; CDR3 DNA: TGTGCCAGCTGCCCCCGGGGACAGGACTACGAGCAGTACTTC
clone size: .; D gene: TRBD2; V gene: TRBV19; J gene: TRBJ2-1; CDR3 protein: CASSPASGGPRQFF; CDR3 DNA: TGTGCCAGTAGTCCCGCTAGCGGGGGGCCGAGGCAGTTCTTC
clone size: .; D gene: TRBD1; V gene: TRBV9; J gene: TRBJ2-7; CDR3 protein: CASSGGQGYEQYF; CDR3 DNA: TGTGCCAGCAGCGGGGGACAGGGGTACGAGCAGTACTTC
clone size: few; D gene: .; V gene: TRBV7-8; J gene: TRBJ2-1; CDR3 protein: CASSLFRGPAEQFF; CDR3 DNA: TGTGCCAGCAGCTTATTCCGGGGTCCCGCTGAGCAGTTCTTC
clone size: .; D gene: TRBD1; V gene: TRBV19; J gene: TRBJ1-2; CDR3 protein: CASNTQGARNGYTF; CDR3 DNA: TGTGCCAGTAACACGCAGGGGGCGCGGAATGGCTACACCTTC
clone size: .; D gene: .; V gene: TRBV27; J gene: TRBJ1-4; CDR3 protein: CASSPDGGRGEKLFF; CDR3 DNA: TGTGCCAGCAGTCCAGACGGGGGGAGGGGTGAAAAACTGTTTTTT
clone size: .; D gene: TRBD2; V gene: TRBV18; J gene: TRBJ2-3; CDR3 protein: CASSPGPTSGLDTQYF; CDR3 DNA: TGTGCCAGCTCACCCGGCCCGACTAGCGGCTTGGATACGCAGTATTTT
clone size: .; D gene: .; V gene: TRBV6-4; J gene: TRBJ1-6; CDR3 protein: CASSPAQSRSPLHF; CDR3 DNA: TGTGCCAGCAGTCCAGCACAGTCTCGTTCACCCCTCCACTTT
clone size: .; D gene: .; V gene: TRBV5-5; J gene: TRBJ2-7; CDR3 protein: CASSPSAAPTYEQYF; CDR3 DNA: TGTGCCAGCAGCCCCAGTGCGGCTCCGACCTACGAGCAGTACTTC
clone size: .; D gene: TRBD2; V gene: TRBV28; J gene: TRBJ2-1; CDR3 protein: CASRSGRAPNEQFF; CDR3 DNA: TGTGCCAGCCGTAGCGGGAGGGCCCCCAATGAGCAGTTCTTC
clone size: .; D gene: TRBD1; V gene: TRBV28; J gene: TRBJ2-7; CDR3 protein: CASGDRGPYEQYF; CDR3 DNA: TGTGCCAGCGGGGACAGGGGGCCCTACGAGCAGTACTTC
clone size: .; D gene: TRBD1; V gene: TRBV28; J gene: TRBJ2-7; CDR3 protein: CASSRPRQGSYEQYF; CDR3 DNA: TGTGCCAGCAGTCGCCCGCGACAGGGTTCCTACGAGCAGTACTTC
clone size: .; D gene: TRBD1; V gene: TRBV30; J gene: TRBJ1-4; CDR3 protein: CAWSALTGNEKLFF; CDR3 DNA: TGTGCCTGGAGTGCACTGACAGGGAATGAAAAACTGTTTTTT
clone size: once; D gene: .; V gene: TRBV15; J gene: TRBJ1-2; CDR3 protein: CATSSLQGHGYTF; CDR3 DNA: TGTGCCACCAGCAGCCTACAGGGCCATGGCTACACCTTC
clone size: .; D gene: .; V gene: TRBV2; J gene: TRBJ2-6; CDR3 protein: CASSELAGANVLTF; CDR3 DNA: TGTGCCAGCAGTGAACTAGCTGGGGCCAACGTCCTGACTTTC
clone size: once; D gene: .; V gene: TRBV5-1; J gene: TRBJ1-6; CDR3 protein: CASSLGQEGSPLHF; CDR3 DNA: TGCGCCAGCAGCTTGGGGCAGGAGGGGTCACCCCTCCACTTT
clone size: .; D gene: TRBD2; V gene: TRBV5-4; J gene: TRBJ2-1; CDR3 protein: CASSLYLAGAEQFF; CDR3 DNA: TGTGCCAGCAGCTTGTACCTAGCGGGAGCTGAGCAGTTCTTC
clone size: .; D gene: TRBD1; V gene: TRBV3-1/TRBV3-2; J gene: TRBJ1-1; CDR3 protein: CASSPSDRAYTEAFF; CDR3 DNA: TGTGCCAGCAGTCCCTCCGACAGGGCTTACACTGAAGCTTTCTTT
clone size: .; D gene: .; V gene: TRBV19; J gene: TRBJ2-7; CDR3 protein: CASSLGTEQYF; CDR3 DNA: TGTGCCAGTAGTCTCGGTACCGAGCAGTACTTC
clone size: .; D gene: .; V gene: TRBV30; J gene: TRBJ2-7; CDR3 protein: CAWSVVRTPSYEQYF; CDR3 DNA: TGTGCCTGGAGTGTAGTAAGGACACCTTCCTACGAGCAGTACTTC
clone size: .; D gene: .; V gene: TRBV5-1; J gene: TRBJ2-1; CDR3 protein: CASSRTGSNEQFF; CDR3 DNA: TGCGCCAGCAGCCGTACAGGGTCCAATGAGCAGTTCTTC
clone size: .; D gene: TRBD2; V gene: TRBV10-2; J gene: TRBJ2-5; CDR3 protein: CASKGGRSGGAGETQYF; CDR3 DNA: TGCGCCAGCAAAGGGGGGCGGAGCGGGGGGGCCGGTGAGACCCAGTACTTC
clone size: .; D gene: TRBD2; V gene: TRBV9; J gene: TRBJ2-3; CDR3 protein: CASSVRAGASTDTQYF; CDR3 DNA: TGTGCCAGCAGCGTCCGAGCGGGGGCGAGCACAGATACGCAGTATTTT
clone size: .; D gene: TRBD2; V gene: TRBV13; J gene: TRBJ2-1; CDR3 protein: CASSKPPGLAGGSSYNEQFF; CDR3 DNA: TGTGCCAGCAGCAAACCTCCGGGACTAGCGGGGGGAAGCTCCTACAATGAGCAGTTCTTC
clone size: .; D gene: .; V gene: TRBV18; J gene: TRBJ1-1; CDR3 protein: CASSPDWSEAFF; CDR3 DNA: TGTGCCAGCTCACCAGACTGGAGTGAAGCTTTCTTT
clone size: .; D gene: .; V gene: TRBV18; J gene: TRBJ1-2; CDR3 protein: CASSPRDADGYTF; CDR3 DNA: TGTGCCAGCTCACCCAGGGATGCGGATGGCTACACCTTC
clone size: .; D gene: TRBD2; V gene: TRBV28; J gene: TRBJ2-3; CDR3 protein: CASIRLAGAADTQYF; CDR3 DNA: TGTGCCAGCATCCGACTAGCGGGAGCGGCAGATACGCAGTATTTT
clone size: .; D gene: .; V gene: TRBV5-5; J gene: TRBJ2-2; CDR3 protein: CASSLVGTRGSTGELFF; CDR3 DNA: TGTGCCAGCAGCTTGGTAGGGACACGCGGAAGCACCGGGGAGCTGTTTTTT
clone size: .; D gene: .; V gene: TRBV7-6; J gene: TRBJ1-5; CDR3 protein: CASSAAPSQPQHF; CDR3 DNA: TGTGCCAGCAGCGCGGCTCCGTCTCAGCCCCAGCATTTT